The sequence of this T cell receptor (beta chain) was determined in a study of cytomegalovirus exposure and HLA in healthy donors. The germline V gene encodes CDR1 SEHNR and CDR2 FQNEAQ (reference sequence). Trimming took 4 bases from V and 6 from J; bases not matched to a gene: 3. The CDR3 sequence is 12 residues long. Use of 60 Vbeta and 13 Jbeta primers characterized the PCR. The protocol was immunoSEQ multiplex PCR, while the TCRdb copy is restricted to in-frame clones and leaves out a portion. The data contain approximately 110,000 clones, approximately 80% of them singletons. Of note for this clone: Antigen specificity is unknown.

Study outcomes and limitations: About 87% or about 30% of the time was how often most TCR beta V segments were productive, according to an earlier analysis.

This chain uses TRBV7-9 with TRBJ2-7; 7 positions agree with TRBD2. The sequence was obtained from a woman in her 30s in good health and CMV-seronegative. The sequenced material came from PBMCs. The CDR3 DNA reads TGTGCCAGCAGCTGTGGACTAGTCGAGCAGTACTTC. This codes for CASSCGLVEQYF.